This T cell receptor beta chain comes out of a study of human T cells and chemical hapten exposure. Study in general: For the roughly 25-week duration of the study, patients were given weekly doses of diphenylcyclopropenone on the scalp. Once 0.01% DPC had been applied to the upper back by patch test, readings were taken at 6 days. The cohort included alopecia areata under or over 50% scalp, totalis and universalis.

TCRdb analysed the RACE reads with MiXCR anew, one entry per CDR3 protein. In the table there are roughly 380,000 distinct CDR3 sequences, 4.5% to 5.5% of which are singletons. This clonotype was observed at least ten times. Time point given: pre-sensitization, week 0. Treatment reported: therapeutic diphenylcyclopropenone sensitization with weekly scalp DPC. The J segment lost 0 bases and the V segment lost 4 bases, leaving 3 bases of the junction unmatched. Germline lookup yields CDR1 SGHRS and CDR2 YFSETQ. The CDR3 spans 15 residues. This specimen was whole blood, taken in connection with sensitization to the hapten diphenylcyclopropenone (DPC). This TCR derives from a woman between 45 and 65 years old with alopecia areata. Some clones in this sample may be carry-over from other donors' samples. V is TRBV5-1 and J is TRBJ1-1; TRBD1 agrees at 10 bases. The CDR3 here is CASSPGTGVNTEAFF. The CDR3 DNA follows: TGCGCCAGCAGCCCTGGGACAGGGGTGAACACTGAAGCTTTCTTT.